The clone carrying this T cell receptor beta chain was seen just once. The record originates from a study of cytomegalovirus exposure and HLA in healthy donors. PCR primers comprised 60 Vbeta and 13 Jbeta primers. Assay used: immunoSEQ multiplex PCR; TCRdb lists only in-frame clones, some missing. The repertoire consists of nearly 110,000 clones, with approximately 79% occurring once and the leading ten covering roughly 2%. The germline V and J ends were trimmed by 10 bases and 2 bases, with 17 bases remaining between them. The CDR3 covers 14 residues. Germline loops: CDR1 MNHNS, CDR2 SASEGT. J is TRBJ1-2 and V is TRBV6-1, with D perhaps matching TRBD1 (6 bases). The sequenced material came from PBMCs. This TCR was recovered from a man younger than 35 in good health and CMV-seronegative. The CDR3 here is CATGGQKTNYGYTF. CDR3 bases: TGTGCCACCGGGGGGCAGAAAACGAACTATGGCTACACCTTC.